The rows below give T cell receptor beta chains drawn from one sample of a study of OX40 agonist ivuxolimab in advanced cancers. This table comes from immunoSEQ multiplex PCR, and its TCRdb copy is limited to in-frame clones, with some not included. The table has about 72,000 clones, around 91% seen once. The source material was CD4+ or CD8+ T cells sorted from blood, sampled in a trial of the OX40 agonist ivuxolimab. The receptors come from an adult with an advanced solid tumor such as melanoma, head and neck, liver or kidney cancer. Both conserved end residues are trimmed from each CDR3. Each record gives: V gene, D gene, J gene, CDR3 protein. A D gene is named only where the DNA matches it firmly.

v_call: TRBV5-6
d_call: TRBD1
j_call: TRBJ1-6
cdr3_aa: ASSSPGQGSSPLH

v_call: TRBV27
d_call: TRBD2
j_call: TRBJ2-3
cdr3_aa: ASSLFVLAGGLDTQY

v_call: TRBV19
d_call: TRBD1
j_call: TRBJ1-3
cdr3_aa: AVQVPGQGSFSGNTIY

v_call: TRBV11-2
d_call: .
j_call: .
cdr3_aa: ASSRLGADEQY

v_call: TRBV18
d_call: TRBD2
j_call: TRBJ2-1
cdr3_aa: ASSPAAGGHGEQF

v_call: TRBV9
d_call: .
j_call: TRBJ1-4
cdr3_aa: ASSVGGPNEKLF

v_call: TRBV28
d_call: .
j_call: TRBJ2-2
cdr3_aa: ASSFAGPNPGGELF

v_call: TRBV5-8
d_call: TRBD2
j_call: TRBJ2-5
cdr3_aa: ASSLAGLASGETQY

v_call: TRBV5-1
d_call: TRBD2
j_call: TRBJ2-7
cdr3_aa: ASSLGTSGSYEQY

v_call: TRBV7-6
d_call: .
j_call: TRBJ1-4
cdr3_aa: ASSSQVNEKLF

v_call: TRBV10-1
d_call: TRBD1
j_call: TRBJ2-5
cdr3_aa: ASSGGQGVETQY

v_call: TRBV19
d_call: TRBD2
j_call: TRBJ2-1
cdr3_aa: ASSMTSGGSYNEQF

v_call: TRBV4-1
d_call: .
j_call: TRBJ2-7
cdr3_aa: ASSQPRDKTYEQY

v_call: TRBV10-3
d_call: TRBD1
j_call: TRBJ1-1
cdr3_aa: ASGDSRGHTEAF

v_call: TRBV19
d_call: .
j_call: TRBJ1-5
cdr3_aa: ASSIAQGSNQPQH

v_call: TRBV9
d_call: TRBD2
j_call: TRBJ2-7
cdr3_aa: ASSLAGAPYEQY

v_call: TRBV7-2
d_call: .
j_call: TRBJ1-1
cdr3_aa: ASSIGTGPTEAF

v_call: TRBV5-1
d_call: TRBD1
j_call: TRBJ2-2
cdr3_aa: ASNLGQGATGELF

v_call: TRBV5-4
d_call: .
j_call: TRBJ2-5
cdr3_aa: ASSLPSVKETQY

v_call: TRBV28
d_call: TRBD1
j_call: TRBJ2-1
cdr3_aa: ASKTGGRNEQF

v_call: TRBV15
d_call: .
j_call: TRBJ2-5
cdr3_aa: ATSRDPLLSQETQY

v_call: TRBV5-4
d_call: TRBD1
j_call: TRBJ1-1
cdr3_aa: ASSSQGADTEAF

v_call: TRBV5-4
d_call: .
j_call: TRBJ2-1
cdr3_aa: ASSPDIGSYNEQF